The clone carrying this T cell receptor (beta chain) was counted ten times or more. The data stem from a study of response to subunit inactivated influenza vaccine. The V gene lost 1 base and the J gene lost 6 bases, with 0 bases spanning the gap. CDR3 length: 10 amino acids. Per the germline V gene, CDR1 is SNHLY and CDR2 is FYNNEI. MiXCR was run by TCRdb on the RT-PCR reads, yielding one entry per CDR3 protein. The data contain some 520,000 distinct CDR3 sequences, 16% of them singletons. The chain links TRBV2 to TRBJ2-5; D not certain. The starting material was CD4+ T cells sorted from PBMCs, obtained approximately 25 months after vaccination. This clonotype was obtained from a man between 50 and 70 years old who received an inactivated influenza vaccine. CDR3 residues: CASSEETQYF. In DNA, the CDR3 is TGTGCCAGCAGTGAAGAGACCCAGTACTTC.